This T cell receptor beta chain emerged from a study of breast tumors, draining lymph nodes, adjacent tissues. General study results and limits: Tumor and nontumor repertoires were significantly more similar in luminal-like than in basal-like breast cancer. The lymph node origin of tumor T cells was framed as consistent with a hypothesis, not demonstrated. Most tumor T cells seemingly derive from lymph node, then expand in tumor. Tumors had less TCR diversity than lymph nodes, more than nontumor tissue.

A remark on this clonotype: Its specificity is not known.

The lymph nodes were axillary draining lymph nodes from breast cancer patients. TCRdb independently ran MiXCR on the multiplex PCR reads; one entry per CDR3 protein. The sample holds about 140,000 distinct CDR3 sequences, about 33% seen once. The CDR3 length is 16 residues. CDR1 MNHEY and CDR2 SVGEGT come from the germline V gene. Between the trimmed V and J ends, which lost 5 bases and 0 bases, there was a span of 16 bases. The clonotype comes from a female donor with breast cancer. Some clones in this sample may be carry-over from other donors' samples. The gene calls are TRBV6-2 or TRBV6-3 and TRBJ1-2, with D perhaps TRBD1 (6 bases). Source material: axillary lymph node tissue. This CDR3 is CASSHDRRTANYGYTF. CDR3 nucleotide sequence: TGTGCCAGCAGTCACGACAGGAGGACCGCTAACTATGGCTACACCTTC.